This TCR beta chain was sequenced in a study of post-analysis software for immune sequencing data. Study-level findings and limits: Elevated frequency relative to controls characterized roughly 5 TRBV segments in patients, TRBV5-6, TRBV5-1 and TRBV20-1 among them.

TCR beta libraries were prepared from cDNA with unique molecular identifiers. From the PCR reads, TCRdb called clonotypes with MiXCR, one entry per CDR3 protein. The sample includes roughly 650,000 distinct CDR3 sequences, roughly three fifths of them seen just once. Germline CDR1 MNHEY, CDR2 SVGEGT. CDR3 length: 12 residues. After removal of 6 bases from V and 8 bases from J, the junction contained 6 bases not matched to a gene. A few counts support this clonotype. Its antigen is not known. This TCR came from a girl between 2 and 10 years old with multiple sclerosis. What was sequenced was blood. The J gene is TRBJ1-2, the V gene TRBV6-2 or TRBV6-3; 7 bases match TRBD1. The CDR3 DNA reads TGTGCCAGCAGGATGAACAGGGGCGGCTACACCTTC. Encoded protein: CASRMNRGGYTF.